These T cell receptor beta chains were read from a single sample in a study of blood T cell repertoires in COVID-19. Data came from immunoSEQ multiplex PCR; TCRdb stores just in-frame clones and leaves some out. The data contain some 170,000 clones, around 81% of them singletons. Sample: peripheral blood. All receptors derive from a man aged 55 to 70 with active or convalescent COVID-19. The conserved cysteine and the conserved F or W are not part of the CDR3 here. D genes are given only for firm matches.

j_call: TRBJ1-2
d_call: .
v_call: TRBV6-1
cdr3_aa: ASSEGGHPNLYGYT

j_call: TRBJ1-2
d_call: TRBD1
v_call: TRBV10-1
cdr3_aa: ASRGTGQHYGYT

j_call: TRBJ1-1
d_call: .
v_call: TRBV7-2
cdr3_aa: ASSGQANTEAF

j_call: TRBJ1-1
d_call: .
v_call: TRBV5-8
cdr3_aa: ASSFDRMNTEAF

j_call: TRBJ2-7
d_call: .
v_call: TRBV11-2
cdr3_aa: ASCPGTDCYEQY

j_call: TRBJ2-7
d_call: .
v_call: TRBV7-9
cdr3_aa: ASSPRDYEQY

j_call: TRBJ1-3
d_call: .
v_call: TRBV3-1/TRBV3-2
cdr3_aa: ASSQDHARDLGGNTIY

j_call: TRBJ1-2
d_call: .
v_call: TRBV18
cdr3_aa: ASSIDRSYGYT

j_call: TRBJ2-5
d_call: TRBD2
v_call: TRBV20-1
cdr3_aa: SASLVAGAQETQY

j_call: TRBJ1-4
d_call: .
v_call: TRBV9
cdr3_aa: ASSPRGYGEKLF

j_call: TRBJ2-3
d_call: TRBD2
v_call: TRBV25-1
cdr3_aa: ASSAGTSGRLDTQY

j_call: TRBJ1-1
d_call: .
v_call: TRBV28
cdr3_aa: ASSPPLGMRTEAF

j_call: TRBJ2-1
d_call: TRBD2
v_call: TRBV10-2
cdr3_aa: ASARTSGPRDEQF

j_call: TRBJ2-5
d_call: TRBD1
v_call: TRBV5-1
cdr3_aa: ASSPGQGAAETQY

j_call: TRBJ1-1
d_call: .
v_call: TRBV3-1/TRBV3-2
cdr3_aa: ASSQMGAGNTEAF

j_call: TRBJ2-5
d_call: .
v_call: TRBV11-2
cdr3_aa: ASSSRGAETQY

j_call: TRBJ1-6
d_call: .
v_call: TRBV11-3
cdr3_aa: ASSLGSKGRIRSPLH

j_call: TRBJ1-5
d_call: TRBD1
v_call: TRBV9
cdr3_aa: ASSVGQGFNQPQH

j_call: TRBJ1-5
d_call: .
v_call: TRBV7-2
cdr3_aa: ASSSDRNQPQH

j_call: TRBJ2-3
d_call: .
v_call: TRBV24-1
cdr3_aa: ATSDSSTDTQY

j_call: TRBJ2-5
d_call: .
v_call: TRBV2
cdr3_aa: ASSERGRSQETQY

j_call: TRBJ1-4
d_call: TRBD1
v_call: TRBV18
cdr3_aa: ASSPTGGDNEKLF

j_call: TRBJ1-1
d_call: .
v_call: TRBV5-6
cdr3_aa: ASSLLSGKMNTEAF

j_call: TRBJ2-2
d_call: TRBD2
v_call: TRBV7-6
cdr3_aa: ASSWTSGGANTGELF

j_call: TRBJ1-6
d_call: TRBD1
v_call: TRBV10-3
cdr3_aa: AIGRDRDSPLH

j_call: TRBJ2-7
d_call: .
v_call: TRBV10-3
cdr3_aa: AISEDGRQGSYEQY

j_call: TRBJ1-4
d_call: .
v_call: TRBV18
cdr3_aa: ASSPRGTNEKLF

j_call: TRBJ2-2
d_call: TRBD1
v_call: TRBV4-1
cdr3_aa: ASSQALDRVNTGELF

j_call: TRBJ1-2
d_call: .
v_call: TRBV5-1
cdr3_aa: ASSLTGQGGSYT

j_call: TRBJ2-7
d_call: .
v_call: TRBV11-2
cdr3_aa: ASSSLGGRSSYEQY

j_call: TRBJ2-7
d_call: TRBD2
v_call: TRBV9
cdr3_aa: ASSIGTSGNYEQY

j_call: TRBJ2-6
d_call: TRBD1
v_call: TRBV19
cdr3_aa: ASSLRTGSGANVLT

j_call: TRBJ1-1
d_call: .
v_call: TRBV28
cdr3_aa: ASSRRVGITEAF

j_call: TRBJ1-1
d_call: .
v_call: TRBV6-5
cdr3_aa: ASSYLRGEAF

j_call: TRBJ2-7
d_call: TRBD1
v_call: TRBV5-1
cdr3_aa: ASSSRQGYEQY

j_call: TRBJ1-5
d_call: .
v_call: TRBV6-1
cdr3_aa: ASSEARTGNQPQH

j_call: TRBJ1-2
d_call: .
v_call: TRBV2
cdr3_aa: ASSLGAGYT